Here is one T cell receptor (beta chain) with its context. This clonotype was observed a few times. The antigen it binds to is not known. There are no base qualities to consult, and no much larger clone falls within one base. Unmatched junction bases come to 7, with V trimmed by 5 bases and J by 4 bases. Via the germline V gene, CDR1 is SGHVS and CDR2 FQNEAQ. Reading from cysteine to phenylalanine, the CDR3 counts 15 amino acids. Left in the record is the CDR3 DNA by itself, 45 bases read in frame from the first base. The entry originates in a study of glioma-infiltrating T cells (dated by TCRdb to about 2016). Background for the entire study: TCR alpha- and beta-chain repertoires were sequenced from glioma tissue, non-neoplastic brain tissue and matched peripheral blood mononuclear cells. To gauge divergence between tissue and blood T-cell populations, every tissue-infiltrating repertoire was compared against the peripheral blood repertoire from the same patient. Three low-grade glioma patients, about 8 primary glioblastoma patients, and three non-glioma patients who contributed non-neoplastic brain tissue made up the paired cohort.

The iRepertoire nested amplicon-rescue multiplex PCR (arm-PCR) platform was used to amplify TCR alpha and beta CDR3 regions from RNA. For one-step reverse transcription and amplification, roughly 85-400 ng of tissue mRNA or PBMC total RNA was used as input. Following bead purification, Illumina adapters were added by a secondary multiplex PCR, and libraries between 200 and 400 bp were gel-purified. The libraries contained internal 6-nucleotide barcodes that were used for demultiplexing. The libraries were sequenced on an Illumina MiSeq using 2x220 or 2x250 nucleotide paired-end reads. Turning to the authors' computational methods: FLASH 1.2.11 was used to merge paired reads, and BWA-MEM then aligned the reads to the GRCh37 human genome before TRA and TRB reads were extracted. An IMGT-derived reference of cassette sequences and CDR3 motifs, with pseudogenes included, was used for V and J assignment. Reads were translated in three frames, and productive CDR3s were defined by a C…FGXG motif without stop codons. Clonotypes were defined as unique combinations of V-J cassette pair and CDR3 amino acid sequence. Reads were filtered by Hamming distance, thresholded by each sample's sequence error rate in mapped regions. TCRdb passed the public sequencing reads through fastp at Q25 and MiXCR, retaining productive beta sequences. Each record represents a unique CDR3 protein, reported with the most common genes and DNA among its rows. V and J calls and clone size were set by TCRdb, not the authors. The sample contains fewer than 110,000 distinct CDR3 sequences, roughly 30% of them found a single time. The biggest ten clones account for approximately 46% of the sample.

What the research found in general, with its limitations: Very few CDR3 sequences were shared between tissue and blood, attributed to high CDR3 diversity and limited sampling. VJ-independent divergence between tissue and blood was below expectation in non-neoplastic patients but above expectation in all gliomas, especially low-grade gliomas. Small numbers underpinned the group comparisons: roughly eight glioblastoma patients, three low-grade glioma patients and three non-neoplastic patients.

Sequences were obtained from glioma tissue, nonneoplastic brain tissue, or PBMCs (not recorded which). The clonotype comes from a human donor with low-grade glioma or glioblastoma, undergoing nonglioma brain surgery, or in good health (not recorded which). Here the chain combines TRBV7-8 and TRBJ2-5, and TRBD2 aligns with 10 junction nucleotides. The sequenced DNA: TGTGCCAGCAGCAACAGCGGGGGGGGCCGAGAGACCCAGTACTTC. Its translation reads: CASSNSGGGRETQYF.